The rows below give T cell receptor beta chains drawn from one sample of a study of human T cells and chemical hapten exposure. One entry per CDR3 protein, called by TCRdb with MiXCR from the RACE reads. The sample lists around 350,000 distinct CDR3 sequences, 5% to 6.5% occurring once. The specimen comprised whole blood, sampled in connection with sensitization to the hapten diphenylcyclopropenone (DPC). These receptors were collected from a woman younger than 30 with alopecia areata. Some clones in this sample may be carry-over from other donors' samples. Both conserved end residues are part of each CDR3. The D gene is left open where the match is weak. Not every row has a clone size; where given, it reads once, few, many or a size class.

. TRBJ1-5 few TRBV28 CASSLLSRGAQPQHF TGTGCCAGCAGTTTACTTTCCAGGGGCGCTCAGCCCCAGCATTTT
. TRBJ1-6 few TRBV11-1 CASSLLQAGNSPLHF TGTGCCAGCAGCTTGCTTCAGGCCGGAAATTCACCCCTCCACTTT
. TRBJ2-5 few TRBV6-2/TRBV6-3 CASGYTRGETQYF TGTGCCAGCGGCTATACGAGGGGGGAGACCCAGTACTTC
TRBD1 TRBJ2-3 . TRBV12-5 CASGLALDSGGSTDTQYF TGTGCTAGTGGTTTGGCCCTCGACTCAGGGGGCAGCACAGATACGCAGTATTTT
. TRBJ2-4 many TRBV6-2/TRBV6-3 CASSTGLNIQYF TGTGCCAGTTCGACAGGACTAAACATTCAGTACTTC
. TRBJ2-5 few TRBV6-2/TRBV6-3 CASGVGNMKTQYF TGTGCCAGTGGGGTAGGGAATATGAAGACCCAGTACTTC
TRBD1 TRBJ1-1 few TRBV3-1 CASSSLRTGNTEAFF TGTGCCAGCAGCTCATTAAGGACAGGGAACACTGAAGCTTTCTTT
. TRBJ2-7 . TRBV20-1 CSAVWTLHNDEQYF TGCAGTGCTGTATGGACCCTTCATAACGACGAGCAGTACTTC
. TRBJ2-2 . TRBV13 CASSPGYPGELFF TGTGCCAGCAGCCCAGGGTATCCCGGGGAGCTGTTTTTT
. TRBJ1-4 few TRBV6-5 CASSPVGPAEKLFF TGTGCCAGCAGCCCTGTTGGGCCGGCCGAAAAACTGTTTTTT
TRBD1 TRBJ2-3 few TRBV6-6 CASSYNDRAGTDTQYF TGTGCCAGCAGTTACAATGACAGGGCCGGTACAGATACGCAGTATTTT
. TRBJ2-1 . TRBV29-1 CSVEGLEVNEQFF TGCAGCGTTGAAGGACTAGAGGTCAATGAGCAGTTCTTC
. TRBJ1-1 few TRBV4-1 CASRHPAPGPDTEAFF TGCGCCAGCAGACATCCCGCCCCGGGGCCAGACACTGAAGCTTTCTTT
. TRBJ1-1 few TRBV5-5 CASSLEGERFTEAFF TGTGCCAGCAGCTTGGAAGGGGAGCGGTTCACTGAAGCTTTCTTT
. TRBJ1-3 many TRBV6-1 CASSSNSGNTIYF TGTGCCAGCAGTAGTAACTCTGGAAACACCATATATTTT
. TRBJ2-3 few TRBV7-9 CASSLTGQDTQYF TGTGCCAGCAGCTTAACAGGGCAGGATACGCAGTATTTT
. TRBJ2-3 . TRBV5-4 CASSHLTSGTDTQYF TGTGCCAGCAGCCACCTTACCTCGGGCACAGATACGCAGTATTTT
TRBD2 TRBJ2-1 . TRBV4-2 CASSQVPGLAVNEQFF TGTGCCAGCAGCCAAGTCCCGGGACTAGCTGTCAATGAGCAGTTCTTC
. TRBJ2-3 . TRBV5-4 CASTEGLRTDTQYF TGTGCCAGCACCGAGGGACTGCGCACAGATACGCAGTATTTT
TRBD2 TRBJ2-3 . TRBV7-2 CASSLSGLAGINTDTQYF TGTGCCAGCAGCTTATCCGGACTAGCGGGGATTAACACAGATACGCAGTATTTT
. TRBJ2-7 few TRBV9 CASSVGRELPYEQYF TGTGCCAGCAGCGTAGGAAGGGAACTTCCCTACGAGCAGTACTTC
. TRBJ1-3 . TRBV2 CASSEGATGNTIYF TGTGCCAGCAGTGAGGGTGCAACTGGAAACACCATATATTTT
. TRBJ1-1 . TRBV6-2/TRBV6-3 CASSYSPLTEAFF TGTGCCAGCAGCTACTCTCCCCTAACTGAAGCTTTCTTT
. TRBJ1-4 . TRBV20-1 CSAVESQLFF TGCAGTGCAGTCGAGAGCCAACTGTTTTTT
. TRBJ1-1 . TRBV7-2 CASSLSTIRGTEAFF TGTGCCAGCAGCTTGTCGACCATAAGGGGCACTGAAGCTTTCTTT
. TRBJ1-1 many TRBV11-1 CASSRLLGREAFF TGTGCCAGCAGCCGATTACTCGGCCGAGAAGCTTTCTTT
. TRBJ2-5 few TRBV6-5 CASSQPRFQETQYF TGTGCCAGCAGTCAGCCACGGTTCCAAGAGACCCAGTACTTC
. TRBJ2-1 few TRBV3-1 CASSQGRLSYNEQFF TGTGCCAGCAGCCAAGGGAGGCTCTCCTACAATGAGCAGTTCTTC
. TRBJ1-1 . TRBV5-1 CASSLTGQHTEAFF TGCGCCAGCAGCTTGACCGGACAGCACACTGAAGCTTTCTTT
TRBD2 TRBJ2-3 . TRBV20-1 CSATLGTSGSSTDTQYF TGCAGTGCCACGCTAGGGACTAGCGGCTCTAGCACAGATACGCAGTATTTT
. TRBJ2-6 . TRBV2 CASNEPRAANVLTF TGTGCCAGCAACGAACCTCGAGCCGCCAACGTCCTGACTTTC
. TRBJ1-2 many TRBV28 CASSSTGFIGYTF TGTGCCAGCAGCTCTACAGGGTTCATTGGCTACACCTTC
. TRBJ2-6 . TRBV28 CASTGGQSWSGANVLTF TGTGCCAGCACGGGGGGACAAAGTTGGTCTGGGGCCAACGTCCTGACTTTC
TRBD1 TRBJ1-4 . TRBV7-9 CASSPSTGTNEKLFF TGTGCCAGCAGCCCCTCGACAGGGACTAATGAAAAACTGTTTTTT
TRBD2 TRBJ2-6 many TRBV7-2 CASSGQAGRTSGANVLTF TGTGCCAGCAGTGGGCAAGCGGGACGGACCTCTGGGGCCAACGTCCTGACTTTC
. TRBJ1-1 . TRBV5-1 CASSLTEGRGNTEAFF TGCGCCAGCAGCTTGACAGAAGGCCGGGGGAACACTGAAGCTTTCTTT
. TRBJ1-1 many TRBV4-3 CASSQAIMMNTEAFF TGCGCCAGCAGCCAAGCAATCATGATGAACACTGAAGCTTTCTTT
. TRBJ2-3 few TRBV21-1 CASSKGPGQGGTDTQYF TGTGCCAGCAGCAAAGGGCCGGGACAGGGCGGCACAGATACGCAGTATTTT
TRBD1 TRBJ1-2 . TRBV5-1 CASSLEQGANGYTF TGCGCCAGCAGCTTGGAGCAGGGGGCTAATGGCTACACCTTC
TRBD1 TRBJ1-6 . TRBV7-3 CASSPRQGASPLHF TGTGCCAGCAGCCCGAGACAGGGGGCTTCACCCCTCCACTTT
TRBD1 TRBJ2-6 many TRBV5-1 CASSRTGDSGANVLTF TGCGCCAGCAGCCGGACAGGGGACTCTGGGGCCAACGTCCTGACTTTC
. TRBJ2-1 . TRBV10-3 CAISVRSENNEQFF TGTGCCATCAGTGTCCGATCCGAGAACAATGAGCAGTTCTTC
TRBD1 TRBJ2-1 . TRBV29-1 CSVVGGQKSYNEQFF TGCAGCGTTGTAGGGGGACAGAAATCCTACAATGAGCAGTTCTTC
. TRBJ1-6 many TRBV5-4 CASSHRERNSPLHF TGTGCCAGCAGCCACCGGGAGAGGAATTCACCCCTCCACTTT
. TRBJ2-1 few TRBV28 CASSLGSGAGAINNEQFF TGTGCCAGCAGTTTGGGGTCAGGTGCGGGGGCGATTAACAATGAGCAGTTCTTC
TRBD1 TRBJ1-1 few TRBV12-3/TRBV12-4 CASRPGQVNTEAFF TGTGCCAGCAGACCGGGACAGGTGAACACTGAAGCTTTCTTT
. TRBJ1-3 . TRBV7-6 CASSSGKGNTIYF TGTGCCAGCAGCTCAGGGAAAGGAAACACCATATATTTT
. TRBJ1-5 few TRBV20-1 CSARDTVSNQPQHF TGCAGTGCTAGAGACACGGTTAGCAATCAGCCCCAGCATTTT
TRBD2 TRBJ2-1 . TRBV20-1 CSAGFSSGGYNEQFF TGCAGTGCCGGGTTTAGTAGCGGGGGGTACAATGAGCAGTTCTTC
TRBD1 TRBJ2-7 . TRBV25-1 CASSAPGGPYEQYF TGTGCCAGCAGTGCCCCAGGGGGTCCTTACGAGCAGTACTTC
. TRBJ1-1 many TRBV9 CASSVGGVMNTEAFF TGTGCCAGCAGCGTAGGAGGAGTAATGAACACTGAAGCTTTCTTT
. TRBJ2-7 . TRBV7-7 CASSGSNKRTYEQYF TGTGCTAGCAGCGGATCTAACAAGAGAACCTACGAGCAGTACTTC